This TCR beta chain came from a study of blood T cell repertoires in COVID-19. Across the study: Collection of acute and convalescent COVID-19 samples took place in the United States, Italy and Spain.

V lost 5 bases to trimming and J lost 12 bases, with 14 bases between them. The CDR3 contains 12 residues. Germline CDR1 and CDR2: SGHTA and FQGNSA. Clones were sequenced by immunoSEQ multiplex PCR, and TCRdb holds only the in-frame ones, with some missing. The table has 110,000 to 150,000 clones, more than 75% seen once; the top ten hold about 4%. Sequenced sample: peripheral blood. The chain carries TRBV7-2 and TRBJ2-1, with D possibly matching TRBD1 (6 bases). This clonotype originated in a man between 60 and 75 years old with acute or convalescent COVID-19. The CDR3 protein is CASSIPRGGQFF. The CDR3 DNA reads TGTGCCAGCAGCATCCCCCGAGGGGGGCAGTTCTTC.